This TCR beta chain originates from a study of T cell clonotyping in hematopoietic cell transplantation. With regard to this clone: Antigen unknown.

Germline V CDR1 and CDR2: PRHDT, FYEKMQ (reference sequence). The length of the CDR3 is 14 residues. V shed 5 bases and J 5 bases; nucleotides not matched to a gene: 7. Profiled with immunoSEQ multiplex PCR; TCRdb holds only in-frame clones, not every one. The sample records 27,000 or so clones, 90% to 96% being singletons. General observations from the study: Few recipient clonotypes overlapped donors; over 95% were de novo at given depth. Graft donor and pretransplant recipient Inverse Simpson Index values predicted broader posttransplant TCR diversity. Without cell sorting, CD4 versus CD8 contributions remain unresolved. Pathologically expanded recipient clonotypes increased progressively from day 30 to day 180 as diversity fell.

This chain uses TRBV13 with TRBJ2-7; 9 bases agree with TRBD1. The specimen was peripheral blood mononuclear cells. The receptor was isolated from a man in his forties or fifties in good health. Some clones in this sample may be carry-over from other donors' samples. The CDR3 here is CASSLRQGVDEQYF. CDR3 coding DNA: TGTGCCAGCAGCCTTAGACAGGGGGTAGACGAGCAGTACTTC.